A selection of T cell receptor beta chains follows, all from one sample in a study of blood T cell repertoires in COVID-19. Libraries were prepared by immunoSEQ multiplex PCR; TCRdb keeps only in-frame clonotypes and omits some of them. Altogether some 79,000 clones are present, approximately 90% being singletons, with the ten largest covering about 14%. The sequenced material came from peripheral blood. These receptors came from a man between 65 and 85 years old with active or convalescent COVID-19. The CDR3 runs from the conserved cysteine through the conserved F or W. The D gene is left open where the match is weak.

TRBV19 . CASSILRDADQPQHF
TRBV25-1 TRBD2 CASSARLAGMYNEQFF
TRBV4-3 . CASSQDRQTNYGYTF
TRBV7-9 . CASSLLDSGEQYF
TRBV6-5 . CASTTGTGFNEQFF
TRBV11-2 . CASSWQLERYNEQFF
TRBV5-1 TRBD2 CASSMGLAGGPGELFF
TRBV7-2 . CASSSGLGGSQNIQYF
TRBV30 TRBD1 CACSGGANYGYTF
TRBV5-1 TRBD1 CASSYRGLAEKLFF
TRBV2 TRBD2 CASSESGRAVEQFF
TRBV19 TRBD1 CASSPRQGIYEQYF
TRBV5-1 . CASSLDGVGNTIYF
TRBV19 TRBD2 CATQAASGRSSGELFF
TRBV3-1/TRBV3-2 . CASSQSPGGNQPQHF
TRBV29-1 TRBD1 CSVRQGSVGYTF
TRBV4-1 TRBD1 CASSQRIQGASEQYF
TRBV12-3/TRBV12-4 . CASNLRSNQPQHF
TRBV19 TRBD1 CASSRGQGVGEQFF
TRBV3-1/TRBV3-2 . CASSQAHGTWPDEQFF
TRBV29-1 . CSVERLNEKLFF
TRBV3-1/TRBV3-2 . CASSPVRGSNQPQHF
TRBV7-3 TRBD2 CASSSSPAGSSSYNEQFF
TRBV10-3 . CAISEDLGVQGFYEQYF
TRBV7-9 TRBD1 CASSSPNRQGRDEKLFF
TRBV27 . CASSDRLGNSPLHF
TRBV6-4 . CASTFRDTTYEQYF
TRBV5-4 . CASSKTRDGDGYTF
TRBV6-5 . CASSFPGLRGTEAFF
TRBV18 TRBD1 CASSPGQGNSPLHF
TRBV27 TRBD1 CASSSQGAGETQYF
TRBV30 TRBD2 CAWSVPGGPNEQFF
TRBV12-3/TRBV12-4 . CASTPGVQETQYF
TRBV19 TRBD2 CASSDGGFYEQYF
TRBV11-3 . CASGWAWWFF
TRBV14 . CASKSGNSYEQYF
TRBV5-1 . CASSTQTGRSRETQYF
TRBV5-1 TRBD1 CASSLGRGHSPLHF
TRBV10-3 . CARFGAVGRGSGNTIYF
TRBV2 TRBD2 CASRLGLGGNEQFF
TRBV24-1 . CATRLRQTYNEQFF
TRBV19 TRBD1 CASSGTGNQPQHF
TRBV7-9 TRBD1 CASSPTTGGMANYGYTF
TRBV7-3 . CASSYDREDEQFF
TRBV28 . CASSPRGQTDSGNTIYF